This T cell receptor (beta chain) was sequenced during a study of OX40 agonist ivuxolimab in advanced cancers. Whole-study context: Dose-escalation patients' cancers were hepatocellular carcinoma, melanoma, renal cell or head and neck cancer.

Clones were read by immunoSEQ multiplex PCR, and TCRdb kept only the in-frame ones, dropping some. The table shows approximately 91,000 clones, with just over 85% occurring only once. V lost 6 bases, J lost 4 bases, and 15 bases lay in between. Germline CDR1 reads MNHNY; CDR2 reads SVGAGI (reference sequence). The CDR3 sequence is 14 residues long. This clone was detected once. Patients with a history of autoimmune disease or on systemic immunosuppression were excluded. The chain joins TRBV6-6 to TRBJ1-2, with D tentatively TRBD1 (6 bases). This material consisted of CD4+ or CD8+ T cells sorted from blood, taken in a trial of the OX40 agonist ivuxolimab. The receptor was isolated from an adult with an advanced solid tumor such as melanoma, head and neck, liver or kidney cancer. CDR3 loop: CASRLEGQSYGYTF. DNA for the CDR3: TGTGCCAGCAGGTTAGAAGGACAGTCCTATGGCTACACCTTC.